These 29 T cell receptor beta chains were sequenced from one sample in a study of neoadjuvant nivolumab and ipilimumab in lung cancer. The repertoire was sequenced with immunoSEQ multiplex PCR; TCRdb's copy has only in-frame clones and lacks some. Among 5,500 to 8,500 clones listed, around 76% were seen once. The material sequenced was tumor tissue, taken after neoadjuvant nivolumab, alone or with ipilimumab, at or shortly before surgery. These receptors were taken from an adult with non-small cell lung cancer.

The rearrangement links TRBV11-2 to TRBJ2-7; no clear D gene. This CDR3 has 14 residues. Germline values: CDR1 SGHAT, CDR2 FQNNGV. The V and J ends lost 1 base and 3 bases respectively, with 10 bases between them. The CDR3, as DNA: TGTGCCAGCAGCTTAGCCACTACTCGCTACGAGCAGTACTTC. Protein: CASSLATTRYEQYF.

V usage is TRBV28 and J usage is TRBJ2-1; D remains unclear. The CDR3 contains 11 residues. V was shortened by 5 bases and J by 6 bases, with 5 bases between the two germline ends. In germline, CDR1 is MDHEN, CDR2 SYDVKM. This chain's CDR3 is CASSGRNEQFF. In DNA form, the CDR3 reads TGTGCCAGCAGTGGTCGCAATGAGCAGTTCTTC. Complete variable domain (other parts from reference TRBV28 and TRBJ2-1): DVKVTQSSRYLVKRTGEKVFLECVQDMDHENMFWYRQDPGLGLRLIYFSYDVKMKEKGDIPEGYSVSREKKERFSLILESASTNQTSMYLCASSGRNEQFFGPGTRLTVL.

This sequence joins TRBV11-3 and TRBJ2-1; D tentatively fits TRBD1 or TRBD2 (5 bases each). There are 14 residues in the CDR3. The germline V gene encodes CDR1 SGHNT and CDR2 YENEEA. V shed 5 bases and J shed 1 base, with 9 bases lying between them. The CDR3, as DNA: TGTGCCAGCAGCCCAGGGAGATCCTACAATGAGCAGTTCTTC. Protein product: CASSPGRSYNEQFF. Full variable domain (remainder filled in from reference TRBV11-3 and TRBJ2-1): EAGVVQSPRYKIIEKKQPVAFWCNPISGHNTLYWYLQNLGQGPELLIRYENEEAVDDSQLPKDRFSAERLKGVDSTLKIQPAELGDSAVYLCASSPGRSYNEQFFGPGTRLTVL.

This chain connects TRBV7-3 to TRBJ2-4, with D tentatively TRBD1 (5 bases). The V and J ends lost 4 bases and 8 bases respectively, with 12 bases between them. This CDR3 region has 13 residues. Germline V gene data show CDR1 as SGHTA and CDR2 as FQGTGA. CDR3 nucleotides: TGTGCCAGCAGCTATAACCTAGGGGACATTCAGTACTTC. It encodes CASSYNLGDIQYF.

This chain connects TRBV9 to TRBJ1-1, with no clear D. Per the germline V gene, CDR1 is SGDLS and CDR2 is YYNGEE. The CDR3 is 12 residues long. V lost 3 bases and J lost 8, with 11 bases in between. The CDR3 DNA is TGTGCCAGCAGCGAGGGTTCAGGAGAAGCTTTCTTT. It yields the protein CASSEGSGEAFF.

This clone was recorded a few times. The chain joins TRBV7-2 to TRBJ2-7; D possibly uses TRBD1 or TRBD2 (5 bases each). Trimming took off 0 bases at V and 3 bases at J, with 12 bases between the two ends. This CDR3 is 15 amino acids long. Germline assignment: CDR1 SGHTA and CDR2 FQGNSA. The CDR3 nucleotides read TGTGCCAGCAGCTTAGCGGTAGGGGACCTCTACGAGCAGTACTTC. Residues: CASSLAVGDLYEQYF.

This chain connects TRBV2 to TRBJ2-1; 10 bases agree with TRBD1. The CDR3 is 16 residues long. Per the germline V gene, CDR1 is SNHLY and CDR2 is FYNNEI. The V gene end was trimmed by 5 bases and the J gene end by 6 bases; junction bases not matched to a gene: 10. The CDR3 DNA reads TGTGCCAGCAGTAGACAGGGGGCTAATCCTCGCAATGAGCAGTTCTTC. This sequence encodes CASSRQGANPRNEQFF.

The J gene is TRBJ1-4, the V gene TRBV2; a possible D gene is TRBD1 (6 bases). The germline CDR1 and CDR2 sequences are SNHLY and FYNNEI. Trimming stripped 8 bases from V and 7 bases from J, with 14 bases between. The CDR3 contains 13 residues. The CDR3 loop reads CASRGGRAEKLFF. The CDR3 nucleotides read TGTGCCAGCCGGGGGGGGCGGGCTGAAAAACTGTTTTTT.

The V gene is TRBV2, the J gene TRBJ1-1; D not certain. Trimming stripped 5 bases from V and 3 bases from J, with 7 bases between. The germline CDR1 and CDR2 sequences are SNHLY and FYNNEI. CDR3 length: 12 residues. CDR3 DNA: TGTGCCAGCAGTCCACAGTACACTGAAGCTTTCTTT. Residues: CASSPQYTEAFF.

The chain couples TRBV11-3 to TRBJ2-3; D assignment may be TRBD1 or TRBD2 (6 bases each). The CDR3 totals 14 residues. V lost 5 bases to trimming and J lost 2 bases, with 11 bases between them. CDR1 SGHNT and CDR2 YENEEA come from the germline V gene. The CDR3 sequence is CASSRGGNTDTQYF. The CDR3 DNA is TGTGCCAGCAGCCGAGGGGGGAACACAGATACGCAGTATTTT.

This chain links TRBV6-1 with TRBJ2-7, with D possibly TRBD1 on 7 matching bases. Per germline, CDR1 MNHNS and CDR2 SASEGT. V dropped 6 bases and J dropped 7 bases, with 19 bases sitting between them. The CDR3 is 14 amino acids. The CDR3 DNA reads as TGTGCCAGCAGACCTCCAGGGGGGCTGGTTGAGCAGTACTTC. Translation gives CASRPPGGLVEQYF.

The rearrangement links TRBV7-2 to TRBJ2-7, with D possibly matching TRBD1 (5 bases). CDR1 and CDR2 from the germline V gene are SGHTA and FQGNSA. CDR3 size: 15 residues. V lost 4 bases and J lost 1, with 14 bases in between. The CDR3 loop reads CASSSSGASSYEQYF. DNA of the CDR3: TGTGCCAGCAGCTCATCTGGGGCGTCATCCTACGAGCAGTACTTC.

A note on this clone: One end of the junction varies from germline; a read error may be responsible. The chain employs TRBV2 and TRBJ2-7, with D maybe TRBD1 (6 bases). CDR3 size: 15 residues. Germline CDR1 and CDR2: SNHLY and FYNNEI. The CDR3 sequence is CASTPSAGVLTDPFF. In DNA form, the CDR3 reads TGTGCCAGCACCCCCTCGGCAGGGGTCTTAACAGATCCCTTTTTC.

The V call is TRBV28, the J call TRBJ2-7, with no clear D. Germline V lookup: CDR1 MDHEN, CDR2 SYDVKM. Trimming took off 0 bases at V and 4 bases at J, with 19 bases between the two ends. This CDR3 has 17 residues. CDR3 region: CASSLWSSPQQKYEQYF. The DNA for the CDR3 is TGTGCCAGCAGTTTATGGTCCTCCCCTCAGCAAAAATACGAGCAGTACTTC. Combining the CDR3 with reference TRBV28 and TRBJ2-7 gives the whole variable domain DVKVTQSSRYLVKRTGEKVFLECVQDMDHENMFWYRQDPGLGLRLIYFSYDVKMKEKGDIPEGYSVSREKKERFSLILESASTNQTSMYLCASSLWSSPQQKYEQYFGPGTRLTVT.

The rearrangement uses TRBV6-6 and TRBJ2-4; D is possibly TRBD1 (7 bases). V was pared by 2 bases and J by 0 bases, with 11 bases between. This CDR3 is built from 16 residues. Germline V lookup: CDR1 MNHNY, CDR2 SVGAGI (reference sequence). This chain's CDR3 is CASSYMEGAAKNIQYF. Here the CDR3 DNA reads TGTGCCAGCAGTTACATGGAGGGGGCAGCCAAAAACATTCAGTACTTC.

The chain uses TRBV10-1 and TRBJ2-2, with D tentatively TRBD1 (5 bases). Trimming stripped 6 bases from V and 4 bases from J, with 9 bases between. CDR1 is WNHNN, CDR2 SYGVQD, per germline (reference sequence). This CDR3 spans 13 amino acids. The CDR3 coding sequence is TGCGCCAGCAGATTGGGGCGCACCGGGGAGCTGTTTTTT. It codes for CASRLGRTGELFF.

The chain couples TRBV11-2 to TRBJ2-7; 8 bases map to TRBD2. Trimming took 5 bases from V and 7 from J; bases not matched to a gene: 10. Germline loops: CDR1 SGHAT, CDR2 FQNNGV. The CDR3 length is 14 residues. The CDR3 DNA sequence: TGTGCCAGCAGCCTCGGGACTAGTATACTTGAGCAGTACTTC. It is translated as CASSLGTSILEQYF.

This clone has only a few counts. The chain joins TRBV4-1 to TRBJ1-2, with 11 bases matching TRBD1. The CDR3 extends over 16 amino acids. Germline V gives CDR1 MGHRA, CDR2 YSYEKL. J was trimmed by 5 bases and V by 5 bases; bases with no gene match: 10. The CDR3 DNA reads TGCGCCAGCAGCAGGGACAGGGGGACCCGACTGTATGGCTACACCTTC. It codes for CASSRDRGTRLYGYTF.

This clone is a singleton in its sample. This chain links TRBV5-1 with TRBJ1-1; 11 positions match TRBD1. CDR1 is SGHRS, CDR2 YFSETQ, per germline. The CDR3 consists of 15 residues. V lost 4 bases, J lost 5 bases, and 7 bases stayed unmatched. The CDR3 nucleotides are TGCGCCAGCAGCCGCGAGGGGACAGGGGGGACTGAAGCTTTCTTT. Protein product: CASSREGTGGTEAFF.

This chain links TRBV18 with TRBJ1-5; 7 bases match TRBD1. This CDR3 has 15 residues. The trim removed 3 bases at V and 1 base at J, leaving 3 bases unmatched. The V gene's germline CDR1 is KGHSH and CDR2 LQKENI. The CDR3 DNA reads TGTGCCAGCTCACCCAGGGGGGAGAGCAATCAGCCCCAGCATTTT. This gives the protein CASSPRGESNQPQHF.

The CDR3: CASTQQVGYGYTF. CDR3 DNA: TGTGCCAGTACCCAACAGGTTGGCTATGGCTACACCTTC. The chain is built from TRBV19 and TRBJ1-2; possible D gene TRBD1, 5 bases. Germline V gene data show CDR1 as LNHDA and CDR2 as SQIVND (reference sequence). Trimming removed 7 bases at V and 4 bases at J, with 13 bases between. The CDR3 spans 13 residues.

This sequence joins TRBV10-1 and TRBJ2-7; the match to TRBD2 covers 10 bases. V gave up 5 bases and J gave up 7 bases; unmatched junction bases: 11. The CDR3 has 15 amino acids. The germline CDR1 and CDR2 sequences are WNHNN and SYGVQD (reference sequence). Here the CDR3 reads CASSSAGLAREEQYF. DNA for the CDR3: TGCGCCAGCAGTTCTGCGGGACTAGCGCGGGAGGAGCAGTACTTC.

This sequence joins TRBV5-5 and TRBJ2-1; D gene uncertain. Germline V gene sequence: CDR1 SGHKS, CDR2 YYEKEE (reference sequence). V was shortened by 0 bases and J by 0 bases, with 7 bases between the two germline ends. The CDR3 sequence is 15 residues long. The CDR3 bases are TGTGCCAGCAGCTTGGGGCCCAGCTCCTACAATGAGCAGTTCTTC. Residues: CASSLGPSSYNEQFF.

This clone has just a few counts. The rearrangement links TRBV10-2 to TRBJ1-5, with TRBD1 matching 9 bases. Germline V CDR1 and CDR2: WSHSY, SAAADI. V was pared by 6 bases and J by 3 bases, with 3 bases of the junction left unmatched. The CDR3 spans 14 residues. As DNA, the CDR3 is TGCGCCAGCAGCCGGGACAGGGACAATCAGCCCCAGCATTTT. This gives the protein CASSRDRDNQPQHF.

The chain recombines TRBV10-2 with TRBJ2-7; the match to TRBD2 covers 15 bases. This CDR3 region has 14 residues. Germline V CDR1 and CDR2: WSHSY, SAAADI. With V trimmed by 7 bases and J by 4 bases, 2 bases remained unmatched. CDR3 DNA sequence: TGCGCCAGCATGGGGACTAGCGGGAGGTACGAGCAGTACTTC. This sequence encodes CASMGTSGRYEQYF.

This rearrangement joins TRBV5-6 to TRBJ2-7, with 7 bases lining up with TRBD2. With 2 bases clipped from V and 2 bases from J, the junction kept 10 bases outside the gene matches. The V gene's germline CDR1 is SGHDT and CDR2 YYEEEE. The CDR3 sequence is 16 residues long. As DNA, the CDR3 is TGTGCCAGCAGCTTCCGAACTAGCGCAACACCCTACGAGCAGTACTTC. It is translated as CASSFRTSATPYEQYF.

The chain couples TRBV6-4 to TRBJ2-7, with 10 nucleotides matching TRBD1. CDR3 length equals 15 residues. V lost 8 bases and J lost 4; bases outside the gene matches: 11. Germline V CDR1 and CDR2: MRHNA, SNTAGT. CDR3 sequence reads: CASGSRDRGDYEQYF. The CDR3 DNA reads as TGTGCCAGCGGATCCCGGGACAGGGGAGATTACGAGCAGTACTTC.

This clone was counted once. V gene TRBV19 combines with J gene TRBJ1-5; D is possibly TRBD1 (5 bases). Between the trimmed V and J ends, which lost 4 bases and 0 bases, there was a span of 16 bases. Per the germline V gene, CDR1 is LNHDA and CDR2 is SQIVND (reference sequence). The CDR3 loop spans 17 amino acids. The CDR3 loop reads CASSTRDGEYSNQPQHF. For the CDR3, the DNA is TGTGCCAGTAGTACCCGGGACGGGGAATATAGCAATCAGCCCCAGCATTTT.

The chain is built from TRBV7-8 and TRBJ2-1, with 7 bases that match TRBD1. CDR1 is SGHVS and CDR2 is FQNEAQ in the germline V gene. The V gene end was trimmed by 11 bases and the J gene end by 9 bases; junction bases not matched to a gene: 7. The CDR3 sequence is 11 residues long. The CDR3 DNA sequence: TGTGCCGCAGGGGGTTTCAGTGAGCAGTTCTTC. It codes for CAAGGFSEQFF.